This record looks at one T cell receptor (beta chain) sequence and its context. As yet, its antigen is unknown. Overlapping HIV-1 Gag 15-mer peptides at 0.85 to 1 ug per peptide per mL were used. CD40L-negative CD69-negative CD45RO-high memory CD4+ T cells were sorted as populations depleted of antigen-responding cells. These HIV-1-infected adults initiated suppressive ART in chronic infection. The sample comes from a study of persistence of HIV-infected CD4 T cells. Study background: CD4+ T cells responding to CMV or HIV-1 Gag were isolated.

The immunoSEQ assay was version 4, run in survey mode. Profiled with immunoSEQ multiplex PCR; TCRdb holds only in-frame clones, not every one. The table has tens of thousands of clones, about 81% seen once; the top ten hold approximately 1.7%. Looked up from germline, CDR1 is SNHLY and CDR2 is FYNNEI. There are 13 residues in the CDR3. Trimming cost V 6 bases and J 4 bases, with 13 bases left between them. The sample consisted of CD4+ T cells sorted from PBMCs after roughly 18-hour stimulation, taken from a patient who received antiretroviral therapy. This receptor was obtained from an adult man with HIV who was CMV-seropositive. The V and J genes are TRBV2 and TRBJ2-7, with D hard to call. CDR3 region: CASSLQNPYEQYF. For the CDR3, the DNA is TGTGCCAGCAGCCTTCAGAATCCTTACGAGCAGTACTTC.